This T cell receptor beta chain was sequenced during a study of blood T cell repertoires in COVID-19. Study in general: Both acute and convalescent COVID-19 samples were obtained from the United States, Italy and Spain. From T cells, B-cell-depleted T cells, or PBMCs came the material, which was cDNA or gDNA.

During active infection, Seattle patients enrolled and were then monitored through disease. Methods used by the authors: Reference gene primer amplification in the assay estimated nucleated cell counts. The method was immunoSEQ multiplex PCR; TCRdb's version includes in-frame clones alone and lacks a portion of them. V, J and clone size are those of that table, while D and trimming were read from the DNA. The table records approximately 50,000 clones, more than 80% of them present only once. The V and J ends lost 0 bases and 2 bases, in that order; junction bases with no gene match: 3. CDR1 is SGHTS, CDR2 YDEGEE, per germline. The CDR3 has 16 amino acids.

This sequence joins TRBV5-8 and TRBJ1-4; 8 bases line up with TRBD1. This TCR was recovered from a man between 60 and 70 years old with COVID-19, enrolled during active disease. The sample was peripheral blood. The CDR3 here is CASSLGTGSTNEKLFF. In DNA form, the CDR3 reads TGTGCCAGCAGCTTGGGGACAGGGAGTACTAATGAAAAACTGTTTTTT.